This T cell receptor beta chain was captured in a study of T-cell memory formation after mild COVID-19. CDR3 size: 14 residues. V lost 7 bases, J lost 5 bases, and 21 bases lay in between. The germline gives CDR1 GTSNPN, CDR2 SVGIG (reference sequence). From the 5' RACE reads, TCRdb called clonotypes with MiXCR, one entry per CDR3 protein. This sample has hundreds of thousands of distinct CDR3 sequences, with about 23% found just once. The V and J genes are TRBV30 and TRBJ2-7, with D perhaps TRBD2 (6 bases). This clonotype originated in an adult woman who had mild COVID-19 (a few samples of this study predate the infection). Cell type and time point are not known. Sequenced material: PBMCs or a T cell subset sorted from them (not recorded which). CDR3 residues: CASTGGDRRDEQYF. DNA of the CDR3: TGTGCCTCCACAGGCGGGGACCGAAGAGACGAGCAGTACTTC.